The 10 T cell receptor beta chains listed next were all sequenced from one sample in a study of neurological immune-mediated disorders. TCRdb recomputed calls from the 5' RACE reads with MiXCR, one row per CDR3 protein. Here the sample spans roughly 60,000 distinct CDR3 sequences, just under 4% being singletons. Sequencing was carried out using CD4+ T cells from blood. The receptors shown here come from a middle-aged woman with multiple sclerosis.

This clonotype was seen many times. The chain recombines TRBV20-1 with TRBJ2-7; tentatively, D is TRBD1 (6 bases). Germline assignment: CDR1 DFQATT and CDR2 SNEGSKA (reference sequence). This CDR3 spans 12 amino acids. V was clipped by 1 base and J by 7 bases, with 11 bases between them. CDR3 residues: CSARGGRTEQYF. In DNA, the CDR3 is TGCAGTGCTAGAGGGGGGCGTACGGAGCAGTACTTC.

This clonotype has ten or more counts. The chain is built from TRBV5-1 and TRBJ2-4; D perhaps matches TRBD2 (6 bases). Germline assignment: CDR1 SGHRS and CDR2 YFSETQ. V was trimmed by 2 bases and J by 0 bases, leaving 12 bases between them. The CDR3 runs 16 residues. CDR3 region: CASSLPGLKAKNIQYF. Here the CDR3 DNA reads TGCGCCAGCAGCTTACCAGGACTAAAAGCCAAAAACATTCAGTACTTC.

The CDR3 region is CAISEWVRWDSNYGYTF. DNA of the CDR3: TGTGCCATCAGTGAGTGGGTTAGATGGGATTCTAACTATGGCTACACCTTC. The chain combines TRBV10-3 with TRBJ1-2; D is unresolved. The length of the CDR3 is 17 residues. Germline V gene data show CDR1 as ENHRY and CDR2 as SYGVKD. The ends were cut back, 1 base at V and 0 bases at J, with 15 bases in the middle.

This chain joins TRBV5-1 and TRBJ2-7, with 13 nucleotides matching TRBD2. The length of the CDR3 is 15 residues. In germline, CDR1 is SGHRS, CDR2 YFSETQ. V shed 2 bases, J shed 7 bases, and the junction held 6 bases outside the gene matches. The CDR3 bases are TGCGCCAGCAGCTTAACTAGCGGGGGGGCAGGGGAGCAGTACTTC. Translated, it gives CASSLTSGGAGEQYF.

This clonotype was detected ten times or more. The chain uses TRBV6-5 and TRBJ1-1, with 9 bases matching TRBD1. J lost 3 bases, V lost 8 bases, and 13 bases had no gene match. There are 16 residues in the CDR3. Germline V CDR1 and CDR2: MNHEY, SVGAGI. The CDR3 nucleotides read TGTGCCAGCCGTAAATTACCGGGACAGGGACACACTGAAGCTTTCTTT. It codes for CASRKLPGQGHTEAFF.

This clonotype was picked up many times. The chain combines TRBV7-9 with TRBJ2-3, with D perhaps given as TRBD1 or TRBD2 (5 bases each). The CDR3 length is 14 residues. Germline CDR1 and CDR2: SEHNR and FQNEAQ (reference sequence). Trimming removed 5 bases from V and 4 bases from J, with 13 bases in between. The CDR3, as DNA: TGTGCCAGCAGCCAGGGCCGGGGTCCAGATACGCAGTATTTT. Translated, it gives CASSQGRGPDTQYF.

Many counts were recorded for this clonotype. The rearrangement links TRBV25-1 to TRBJ1-1, with TRBD1 as a possible D gene (6 bases). CDR3 length: 14 amino acids. V was clipped by 2 bases and J by 4 bases, with 11 bases between them. Germline assignment: CDR1 MGHDK and CDR2 SYGVNS. The CDR3 region has the DNA TGTGCCAGCAGTGAAACAGGGCTTGGCACTGAAGCTTTCTTT. Translated, it gives CASSETGLGTEAFF. The full variable domain, with the rest looked up from reference TRBV25-1 and TRBJ1-1, is EADIYQTPRYLVIGTGKKITLECSQTMGHDKMYWYQQDPGMELHLIHYSYGVNSTEKGDLSSESTVSRIRTEHFPLTLESARPSHTSQYLCASSETGLGTEAFFGQGTRLTVV.

This clonotype has at least ten counts. The V call is TRBV5-1, the J call TRBJ1-4; D is perhaps TRBD1 (5 bases). V was trimmed by 2 bases and J by 5 bases, leaving 13 bases between them. The CDR3 totals 15 residues. Germline V CDR1 and CDR2: SGHRS, YFSETQ. CDR3 sequence (DNA): TGCGCCAGCAGCTTACCCCAGGGTTCCAATGAAAAACTGTTTTTT. It translates to CASSLPQGSNEKLFF.

There are many counts of this clonotype. The chain uses TRBV9 and TRBJ2-2, with no clear D. The CDR3 runs 12 residues. CDR1 and CDR2 from the germline V gene are SGDLS and YYNGEE. Trimming stripped 3 bases from V and 5 bases from J, with 5 bases between. CDR3: CASSEETGELFF. The DNA for the CDR3 is TGTGCCAGCAGCGAAGAAACCGGGGAGCTGTTTTTT.

This clonotype was counted at least ten times. The chain combines TRBV4-1 with TRBJ2-3; a weak D match, TRBD2 (7 bases). Germline-derived CDR1 and CDR2 are MGHRA and YSYEKL. V lost 4 bases and J lost 5, with 22 bases in between. The CDR3 has 17 amino acids. The CDR3 DNA reads as TGCGCCAGCAGCCCGCTTTGGGGGGGGGCCACCGGAGATACGCAGTATTTT. It codes for CASSPLWGGATGDTQYF.